The 18 T cell receptor beta chains presented below share a single source sample, sequenced in a study of siplizumab effects on memory and regulatory T cells. Some clones are missing from TCRdb's copy, which holds only in-frame ones; the method was immunoSEQ multiplex PCR. The sample records 100,000 or so clones, 90% to 95% being singletons. The sample comprised non-Treg CD4+ T cells sorted from blood. These receptors were taken from a human donor in good health.

The chain is built from TRBV5-1 and TRBJ1-5; D remains ambiguous. The V end lost 4 bases, the J end lost 6 bases, and 17 bases lay between the germline ends. CDR1 is SGHRS and CDR2 is YFSETQ in the germline V gene. This CDR3 has 15 amino acids. This chain's CDR3 is CASSADGNIGQPQHF. For the CDR3, the DNA is TGCGCCAGCAGCGCGGATGGTAATATTGGTCAGCCCCAGCATTTT.

The chain recombines TRBV7-9 with TRBJ1-2, with unresolved D. The V gene lost 0 bases and the J gene lost 3 bases, with 14 bases spanning the gap. This CDR3 spans 16 amino acids. Germline CDR1 SEHNR, CDR2 FQNEAQ (reference sequence). CDR3 residues: CASSLAQVLTYYGYTF. CDR3 DNA sequence: TGTGCCAGCAGCTTAGCCCAAGTTCTGACTTACTATGGCTACACCTTC.

The chain carries TRBV10-3 and TRBJ1-2, with D possibly matching TRBD1 (6 bases). Trimming removed 11 bases from V and 0 bases from J, with 13 bases in between. Germline V CDR1 and CDR2: ENHRY, SYGVKD. The CDR3 length is 13 residues. The CDR3 nucleotides read TGTGCCGCCAGGGGTGATGCTAACTATGGCTACACCTTC. This codes for CAARGDANYGYTF.

The genes are TRBV19 and TRBJ1-4; D remains ambiguous. CDR1 is LNHDA and CDR2 is SQIVND in the germline V gene (reference sequence). This CDR3 has 15 amino acids. Between the trimmed V and J ends, which lost 0 bases and 7 bases, there was a span of 12 bases. CDR3 residues: CASSIDTQRPEKLFF. For the CDR3, the DNA is TGTGCCAGTAGTATAGATACCCAGCGGCCTGAAAAACTGTTTTTT.

V is TRBV2 and J is TRBJ2-1, with D maybe TRBD1 (5 bases). The V gene lost 8 bases and the J gene lost 6 bases, with 11 bases spanning the gap. Germline V lookup: CDR1 SNHLY, CDR2 FYNNEI. There are 12 residues in the CDR3. The DNA of the CDR3 is TGTGCCAGCGGTTGGCAGGGCAATGAGCAGTTCTTC. Encoded protein: CASGWQGNEQFF. Filled out from reference TRBV2 and TRBJ2-1, the complete variable domain reads EPEVTQTPSHQVTQMGQEVILRCVPISNHLYFYWYRQILGQKVEFLVSFYNNEISEKSEIFDDQFSVERPDGSNFTLKIRSTKLEDSAMYFCASGWQGNEQFFGPGTRLTVL.

This clone was recorded once. The V and J genes are TRBV18 and TRBJ2-5; no firm D call. V was shortened by 10 bases and J by 5 bases, with 20 bases between the two germline ends. The V gene's germline CDR1 is KGHSH and CDR2 LQKENI. CDR3 length equals 14 residues. CDR3 coding DNA: TGTGCCACCAAATCCACAGCCTTCGGTGAGACCCAGTACTTC. Residues: CATKSTAFGETQYF. Together with reference TRBV18 and TRBJ2-5, the CDR3 gives the full variable domain: NAGVMQNPRHLVRRRGQEARLRCSPMKGHSHVYWYRQLPEEGLKFMVYLQKENIIDESGMPKERFSAEFPKEGPSILRIQQVVRGDSAAYFCATKSTAFGETQYFGPGTRLLVL.

This clone was seen just once. In nucleotides, the CDR3 is TGCAGCGTTGTGGGCCGGACCACAGATACGCAGTATTTT. It specifies CSVVGRTTDTQYF. This chain connects TRBV29-1 to TRBJ2-3, with D hard to call. Trimming removed 4 bases from V and 2 bases from J, with 10 bases in between. The CDR3 sequence is 13 residues long. Germline CDR1 is SQVTM and CDR2 is ANQGSEA.

The chain carries TRBV29-1 and TRBJ1-2; D unclear. The CDR3 has 13 residues. Trimming pared 7 bases from V and 0 bases from J, leaving 12 bases between. Germline CDR1 reads SQVTM; CDR2 reads ANQGSEA. CDR3 in DNA: TGCAGCGCCTTTAGGTTAGCTAACTATGGCTACACCTTC. The encoded protein is CSAFRLANYGYTF. Full variable domain (outside the CDR3, taken from reference TRBV29-1 and TRBJ1-2): SAVISQKPSRDICQRGTSLTIQCQVDSQVTMMFWYRQQPGQSLTLIATANQGSEATYESGFVIDKFPISRPNLTFSTLTVSNMSPEDSSIYLCSAFRLANYGYTFGSGTRLTVV.

This clone was picked up one time. This chain connects TRBV4-2 to TRBJ1-6; D not resolved. The CDR3 has 14 residues. Germline values: CDR1 LGHNA, CDR2 YNFKEQ. V shed 3 bases and J shed 8 bases, with 11 bases lying between them. CDR3 DNA sequence: TGTGCCAGCAGCCACCCCGGCGGGGATTCACCCCTCCACTTT. Amino acids: CASSHPGGDSPLHF.

The chain carries TRBV19 and TRBJ2-1, with D unclear. There are 14 residues in the CDR3. Germline-derived CDR1 and CDR2 are LNHDA and SQIVND (reference sequence). The V end was cut by 1 base, the J end by 5 bases, with 9 bases between. CDR3 loop: CASSIVVGNNEQFF. The CDR3 region has the DNA TGTGCCAGTAGTATAGTGGTAGGGAACAATGAGCAGTTCTTC.

This clone was recorded only once. The V gene is TRBV7-8, the J gene TRBJ1-4; D uncertain. CDR3 length: 15 amino acids. V gave up 5 bases and J gave up 0 bases, with 10 bases separating them. The germline gives CDR1 SGHVS, CDR2 FQNEAQ. The CDR3 reads CASSTRRATNEKLFF. The CDR3 DNA is TGTGCCAGCAGCACAAGGAGAGCAACTAATGAAAAACTGTTTTTT.

The chain uses TRBV25-1 and TRBJ1-2; maybe TRBD1 (6 bases). V gave up 4 bases and J gave up 4 bases, with 16 bases separating them. This CDR3 contains 15 residues. CDR1 is MGHDK and CDR2 is SYGVNS in the germline V gene. The CDR3 loop reads CASSANRVPSYGYTF. The DNA of the CDR3 is TGTGCCAGCAGTGCGAACAGGGTCCCCAGCTATGGCTACACCTTC.

The gene calls are TRBV18 and TRBJ1-5; the D gene is possibly TRBD1 (6 bases). The CDR3 sequence is 14 residues long. CDR1 KGHSH and CDR2 LQKENI come from the germline V gene. With 5 bases removed from V and 7 bases from J, the gap between germline ends came to 15 bases. CDR3 DNA: TGTGCCAGCTCATCGAACAGGGTCGGGCAGCCCCAGCATTTT. It translates to CASSSNRVGQPQHF. Full variable domain (missing parts from reference TRBV18 and TRBJ1-5): NAGVMQNPRHLVRRRGQEARLRCSPMKGHSHVYWYRQLPEEGLKFMVYLQKENIIDESGMPKERFSAEFPKEGPSILRIQQVVRGDSAAYFCASSSNRVGQPQHFGDGTRLSIL.

Here the CDR3 reads CSARVGGGYTF. DNA of the CDR3: TGCAGTGCTAGAGTCGGGGGCGGCTACACCTTC. This chain joins TRBV20-1 and TRBJ1-2, with D possibly being TRBD1 (6 bases). Germline assignment: CDR1 DFQATT and CDR2 SNEGSKA (reference sequence). V was cut by 1 base and J by 8 bases, with 8 bases left in between. This CDR3 has 11 amino acids.

V gene TRBV14 combines with J gene TRBJ2-1, with a tentative D call TRBD2 (5 bases). CDR1 and CDR2 from the germline V gene are SGHDN and FVKESK. Trimming took 1 base from V and 6 from J, leaving 16 bases between them. The CDR3 extends over 16 amino acids. The CDR3 DNA sequence: TGTGCCAGCAGCCAAGTGGGAGCGAGCAATATCAATGAGCAGTTCTTC. This translates into CASSQVGASNINEQFF.

The DNA of the CDR3 is TGCAGCGTTGCGGGGAGCAATCAGCCCCAGCATTTT. Its protein is CSVAGSNQPQHF. The gene calls are TRBV29-1 and TRBJ1-5, with D uncertain. From germline, CDR1 is SQVTM and CDR2 ANQGSEA. This CDR3 has 12 residues. Trimming cost V 4 bases and J 1 base, with 5 bases left between them.

In this sample, this clone turned up once. The rearrangement links TRBV19 to TRBJ1-5; 10 bases match TRBD1. The CDR3 runs to 16 residues. V dropped 4 bases and J dropped 3; count of bases not matched to a gene: 6. The germline CDR1 and CDR2 sequences are LNHDA and SQIVND (reference sequence). The CDR3 bases are TGTGCCAGTAGTACTTCGGGACAGGGGTACAATCAGCCCCAGCATTTT. It yields the protein CASSTSGQGYNQPQHF.

This clone was picked up a small number of times. The chain employs TRBV5-4 and TRBJ1-6; TRBD1 matches at 7 bases. Germline CDR1 reads SGHNT; CDR2 reads YYREEE (reference sequence). This CDR3 has 15 residues. Germline trimming cut 4 bases from V and 5 bases from J; bases unmatched to any gene: 6. As DNA, the CDR3 is TGTGCCAGCAGCAACCGACAGGGAGATAATTCACCCCTCCACTTT. This encodes CASSNRQGDNSPLHF.